Listed below are T cell receptor beta chains from one sample, sequenced in a study of shared clonotypes between healthy human individuals. TCRdb's copy holds only in-frame clones and misses some; the assay was immunoSEQ multiplex PCR. The data show 550,000 to 700,000 clones, 73% seen once. The sample consisted of memory CD4+ T cells sorted from blood. The source is a woman aged 25 to 45 in good health. The CDR3 runs from the conserved cysteine through the conserved F or W. A D gene is named only where the DNA matches it firmly. Rows give clone size only sometimes, using once, few, many, or a class for an expanded clone.

>.|TRBV5-1|.|TRBJ1-4
TGCGCCAGCAGCTTGGGTGGGGACGCGGTCCTGTTTTTT
CASSLGGDAVLFF
>TRBD2|TRBV20-1|.|TRBJ2-1
TGCAGTGCTAGCACTAGCGGGATACAGTTCTTC
CSASTSGIQFF
>.|TRBV5-1|.|TRBJ2-3
TGCGCCAGCAGCTTGGGTACAGCAACAGATACGCAGTATTTT
CASSLGTATDTQYF
>.|TRBV7-3|many|TRBJ1-3
TGTGCCAGCAGCCCCCAGAACTCTGGAAACACCATATATTTT
CASSPQNSGNTIYF
>.|TRBV4-1|.|TRBJ1-4
TGCGCCAGCAGCCAAGACGGGAAGGGGTGGACTAATGAAAAACTGTTTTTT
CASSQDGKGWTNEKLFF
>.|TRBV4-2|many|TRBJ1-5
TGTGCCAGCAGCCAAGGACAGGAGGGACATCAGCCCCAGCATTTT
CASSQGQEGHQPQHF
>.|TRBV6-5|.|TRBJ1-2
TGTGCCAGCATCGGCACCGGTGGCTACACCTTC
CASIGTGGYTF
>.|TRBV5-1|.|TRBJ2-1
TGCGCCAGCAGCTTGAAGTCGGGGGAGCAGTTCTTC
CASSLKSGEQFF
>.|TRBV25-1|.|TRBJ1-2
TGTGCCAGCAGTGAGGGGGCTTGGGGCTTCTATGGCTACACCTTC
CASSEGAWGFYGYTF
>.|TRBV19|.|TRBJ2-5
TGTGCCAGTAACAACCAGGGGCATGGAAAGACCCAGTACTTC
CASNNQGHGKTQYF
>.|TRBV6-5|.|TRBJ1-1
TGTGCCAGCAGTTACTCAGACACTGAAACTGAAGCTTTCTTT
CASSYSDTETEAFF
>.|TRBV28|.|TRBJ2-1
TGTGCCAGCAGCCTGGACAGCGAGGGTGAGCAGTTCTTC
CASSLDSEGEQFF
>TRBD2|TRBV7-6|.|TRBJ2-1
TGTGCCAGCAGCCCCGGGGACTACCCCACCAATGAGCAGTTCTTC
CASSPGDYPTNEQFF
>.|TRBV5-1|.|TRBJ2-5
TGCGCCAGCACCACGCTAGGACTCTCCCAAGAGACCCAGTACTTC
CASTTLGLSQETQYF
>TRBD1|TRBV12-5|.|TRBJ2-5
TGTGCTAGTGGTTTGGGGACAGGGGGGGAGACCCAGTACTTC
CASGLGTGGETQYF
>TRBD1|TRBV11-3|many|TRBJ1-2
TGTGCCAGCAGCTTAGGACAGGGTTGCCCCAACTATGGCTACACCTTC
CASSLGQGCPNYGYTF
>TRBD2|TRBV6-5|.|TRBJ2-3
TGTGCCACCTCGCGGGGCCGGGACTACACATATACGCAGTATTTT
CATSRGRDYTYTQYF
>.|TRBV19|.|TRBJ2-5
TGTGCCAGTAGTAACCAGGGTGGCCAAGAGACCCAGTACTTC
CASSNQGGQETQYF
>.|TRBV6-5|.|TRBJ2-7
TGTGCCAGCAGTTACGAAGGGGTCCACGAGCAGTACTTC
CASSYEGVHEQYF
>TRBD1|TRBV2|.|TRBJ1-2
TGTGCCAGCAGTGAAAGGACAGGGATCAACTATGGCTACACCTTC
CASSERTGINYGYTF
>.|TRBV5-6|.|TRBJ2-5
TGTGCCAGCAGCTTGGATGGACAGCAAGAGACCCAGTACTTC
CASSLDGQQETQYF
>.|TRBV4-2|.|TRBJ2-7
TGTGCCAGCAGCCAATTCGCCGGGACTGTAGTACGGGAGCAGTACTTC
CASSQFAGTVVREQYF
>.|TRBV27|.|TRBJ1-2
TGTGCCAGCAGTTTATCGGTCTCCCACAGTGGCTACACCTTC
CASSLSVSHSGYTF
>TRBD2|TRBV5-1|.|TRBJ2-1
TGCGCCAGCAGCTTGGGAGCGGGAGGCTCTGATGAGCAGTTCTTC
CASSLGAGGSDEQFF
>.|TRBV5-1|.|TRBJ2-3
TGCGCCAGCAGCCCGACTAGGACTACAGATACGCAGTATTTT
CASSPTRTTDTQYF
>.|TRBV25-1|.|TRBJ2-2
TGTGCCAGCAGTGAATATATTACCGGGGAGCTGTTTTTT
CASSEYITGELFF
>.|TRBV5-1|.|TRBJ2-7
TGCGCCAGCAGCATCCCCGGGGCTCGGGAGCAGTACTTC
CASSIPGAREQYF
>TRBD1|TRBV7-2|.|TRBJ2-1
TGTGCCAGCAGCTTAGCAGGGGGCGAGCAGTTCTTC
CASSLAGGEQFF
>.|TRBV29-1|once|TRBJ2-5
TGCAGCGTTGAAGGGAGCCAAGAGACCCAGTACTTC
CSVEGSQETQYF
>TRBD1|TRBV6-5|.|TRBJ2-7
TGTGCCAGCAGTTACGCGACAGGGGAATGGTACGAGCAGTACTTC
CASSYATGEWYEQYF
>TRBD2|TRBV11-2|few|TRBJ2-1
TGTGCCAGCAGCTTAGATTTGGGACTAGCATACAATGAGCAGTTCTTC
CASSLDLGLAYNEQFF
>.|TRBV23-1|.|TRBJ1-2
TGCGCCAGCAAACCCCCCCCCGCCGGGTATGGCTACACCTTC
CASKPPPAGYGYTF
>TRBD2|TRBV5-1|many|TRBJ2-1
TGCGCCAGCAGCCTTTCACTAGCGTTCAATGAGCAGTTCTTC
CASSLSLAFNEQFF
>TRBD2|TRBV18|.|TRBJ2-1
TGTGCCAGCTCACTAGGACTAGCGGCCTACAATGAGCAGTTCTTC
CASSLGLAAYNEQFF
>.|TRBV7-9|many|TRBJ1-1
TGTGCCAGCAGCCCCATGAGTCGAACTGAAGCTTTCTTT
CASSPMSRTEAFF
>TRBD1|TRBV6-1|.|TRBJ1-1
TGTGCCAGCAGTGTTACAGGGGGCCACACTGAAGCTTTCTTT
CASSVTGGHTEAFF
>.|TRBV4-1|.|TRBJ2-5
TGCGCCAGCAGCCAAAGGCAGACAGGCTTCCAAGAGACCCAGTACTTC
CASSQRQTGFQETQYF
>.|TRBV5-4|.|TRBJ2-7
TGTGCCAGCAGCTCAGTGGGGGCTAGCTCCTACGAGCAGTACTTC
CASSSVGASSYEQYF
>TRBD2|TRBV15|.|TRBJ2-3
TGTGCCACCAGCAGAGAGAGGGAGGGTGCAGATACGCAGTATTTT
CATSREREGADTQYF
>TRBD1|TRBV4-1|few|TRBJ2-7
TGCGCCAGCAGCCAAGTCCCGGGACAGACCTACGAGCAGTACTTC
CASSQVPGQTYEQYF
>.|TRBV5-1|.|TRBJ2-1
TGCGCCAGCAGCTTTACTGGGGGCTCCTACAATGAGCAGTTCTTC
CASSFTGGSYNEQFF
>TRBD1|TRBV5-1|.|TRBJ2-2
TGCGCCAGCAGCTTCAGGGGGCGCGGAACCGGGGAGCTGTTTTTT
CASSFRGRGTGELFF
>.|TRBV18|once|TRBJ2-2
TGTGCCAGCTCACCACAGGGAAACACCGGGGAGCTGTTTTTT
CASSPQGNTGELFF
>.|TRBV13|.|TRBJ2-3
TGTGCCAGCAGCCGCGGGGGCAGGAGAACAGATACGCAGTATTTT
CASSRGGRRTDTQYF
>.|TRBV10-3|.|TRBJ1-1
TGTGCCATCAGTGAGTTTGTGTCCGGGACGGATGAAGCTTTCTTT
CAISEFVSGTDEAFF